The table lists the clone carrying this TCR beta chain with many counts. Antigen unknown. Arm-PCR of CDR3 regions and iRepertoire HTBI primers were used to build TCR beta libraries. MiXCR was run by TCRdb on the multiplex PCR reads, yielding one entry per CDR3 protein. Of around 400,000 distinct CDR3 sequences listed, about a quarter were seen once; the top ten hold around 24%. Time point described: persistent/refractory GD, antithyroid drugs over 5 years with positive TRAb. The authors made the TCR library using RNA they extracted from PBMCs. This sample was taken from a study of regulatory T cells in long-lasting Graves disease. Study overall: Persistent Graves' disease required over 5 years of antithyroid drugs and positive TSH receptor antibodies. Study conclusions and caveats: Analysis covered peripheral blood alone, not thyroid tissue. Newly diagnosed Graves' patients exceeded persistent ones in TCR diversity.

The sequence was obtained from a female donor with Graves disease. The sequences come from peripheral blood mononuclear cells (PBMCs), collected when the disease was refractory, from a patient treated with antithyroid drugs.

The DNA for the CDR3 is TGTGCCATCAGTCCCGGGACTAGCGGGAGGGGGGACTACGAGCAGTACTTC. Protein product: CAISPGTSGRGDYEQYF. The chain uses TRBV10-3 and TRBJ2-7; 16 nucleotides align to TRBD2. With V trimmed by 5 bases and J by 3 bases, 7 bases remained unmatched. The CDR3 covers 17 residues. Per germline, CDR1 ENHRY and CDR2 SYGVKD.